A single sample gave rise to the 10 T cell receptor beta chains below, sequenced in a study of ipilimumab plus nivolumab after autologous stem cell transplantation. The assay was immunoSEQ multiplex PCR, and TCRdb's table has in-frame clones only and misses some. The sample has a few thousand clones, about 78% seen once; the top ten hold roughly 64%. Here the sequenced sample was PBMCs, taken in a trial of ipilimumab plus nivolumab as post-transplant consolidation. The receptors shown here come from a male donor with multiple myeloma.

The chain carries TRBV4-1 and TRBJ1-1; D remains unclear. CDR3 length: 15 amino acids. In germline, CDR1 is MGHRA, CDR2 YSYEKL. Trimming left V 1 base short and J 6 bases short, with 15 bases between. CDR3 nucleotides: TGCGCCAGCAGCCAAGTAACACCCGAACGAGCTGAAGCTTTCTTT. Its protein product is CASSQVTPERAEAFF.

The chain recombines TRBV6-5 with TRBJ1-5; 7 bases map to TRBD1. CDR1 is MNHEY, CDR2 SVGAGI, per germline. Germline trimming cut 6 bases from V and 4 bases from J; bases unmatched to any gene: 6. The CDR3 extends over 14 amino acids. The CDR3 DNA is TGTGCCAGCAGAGCGACAGGGTCTAATCAGCCCCAGCATTTT. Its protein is CASRATGSNQPQHF.

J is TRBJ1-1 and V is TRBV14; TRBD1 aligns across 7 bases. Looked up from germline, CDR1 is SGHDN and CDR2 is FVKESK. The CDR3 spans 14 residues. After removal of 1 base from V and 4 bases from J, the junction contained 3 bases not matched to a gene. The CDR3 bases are TGTGCCAGCAGCCAAGCCAGGGGGGGCACTGAAGCTTTCTTT. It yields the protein CASSQARGGTEAFF.

CDR3 loop: CASSESRGRETQYF. CDR3 bases: TGTGCCAGCAGTGAAAGCAGAGGCAGGGAGACCCAGTACTTC. The J gene is TRBJ2-5, the V gene TRBV6-1; no clear D. In germline, CDR1 is MNHNS, CDR2 SASEGT. This CDR3 has 14 amino acids. V dropped 2 bases and J dropped 5 bases, with 12 bases sitting between them.

CDR3: CASRSLGRRAYEQYF. The CDR3 DNA follows: TGTGCCAGCAGGTCCCTTGGACGGCGGGCCTACGAGCAGTACTTC. This sequence joins TRBV28 and TRBJ2-7, with a weak D call TRBD2 (5 bases). V lost 6 bases to trimming and J lost 2 bases, with 17 bases between them. The germline gives CDR1 MDHEN, CDR2 SYDVKM. CDR3 length equals 15 residues.

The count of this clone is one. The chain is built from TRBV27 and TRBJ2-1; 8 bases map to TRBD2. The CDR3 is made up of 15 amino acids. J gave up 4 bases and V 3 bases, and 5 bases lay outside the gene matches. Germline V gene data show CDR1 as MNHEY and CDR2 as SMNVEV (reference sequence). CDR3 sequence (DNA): TGTGCCAGCAGTTTGTCTAGCGGGCCATACAATGAGCAGTTCTTC. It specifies CASSLSSGPYNEQFF.

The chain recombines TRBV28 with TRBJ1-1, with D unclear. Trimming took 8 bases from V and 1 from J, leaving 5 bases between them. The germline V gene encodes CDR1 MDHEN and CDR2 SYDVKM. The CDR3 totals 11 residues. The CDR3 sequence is CASARNTEAFF. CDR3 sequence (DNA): TGTGCCAGCGCTAGGAACACTGAAGCTTTCTTT.

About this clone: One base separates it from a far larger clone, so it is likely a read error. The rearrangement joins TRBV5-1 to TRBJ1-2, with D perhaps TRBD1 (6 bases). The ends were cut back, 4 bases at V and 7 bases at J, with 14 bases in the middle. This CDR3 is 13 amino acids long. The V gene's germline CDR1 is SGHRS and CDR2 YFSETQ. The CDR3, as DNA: TGCGCCAGCAGCCCCCCAGGGGTCCGTGGCTACACCTTC. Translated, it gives CASSPPGVRGYTF.

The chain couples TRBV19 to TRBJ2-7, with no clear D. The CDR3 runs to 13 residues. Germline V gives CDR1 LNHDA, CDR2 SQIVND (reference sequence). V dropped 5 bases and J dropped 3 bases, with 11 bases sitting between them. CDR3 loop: CASSPDGHYEQYF. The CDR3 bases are TGTGCCAGTAGTCCCGACGGTCACTACGAGCAGTACTTC.

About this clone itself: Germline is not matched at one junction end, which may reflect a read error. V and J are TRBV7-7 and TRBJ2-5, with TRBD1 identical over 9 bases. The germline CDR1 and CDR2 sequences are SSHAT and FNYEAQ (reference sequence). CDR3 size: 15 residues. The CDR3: CASSFGTGHQETQYF. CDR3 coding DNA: TGTGCTAGCAGCTTCGGGACAGGGCACCAAGAGACCCAGTACTTC.